This passage covers 11 T cell receptor beta chains from one sample sequenced in a study of blood T cells in healthy people across ages. Combining a sample-barcoded 5' primer with a J-beta primer mix, a second PCR ran for roughly 7 to 11 cycles. TCRdb ran MiXCR on the 5' RACE reads and lists one entry per CDR3 protein. The repertoire holds 700,000 to 950,000 distinct CDR3 sequences, around 40% seen once, with 20% in the top ten. The sequencing input was blood. All receptors derive from a woman between 55 and 75 years old in good health.

There are a few counts of this clonotype. J is TRBJ2-7 and V is TRBV6-5, with D uncertain. CDR1 is MNHEY and CDR2 is SVGAGI in the germline V gene. With 2 bases removed from V and 7 bases from J, the gap between germline ends came to 18 bases. CDR3 length: 15 residues. The CDR3 sequence is CASSYGSFDGYEQYF. The CDR3 nucleotides are TGTGCCAGCAGTTACGGATCTTTCGACGGTTATGAGCAGTACTTC.

The V gene is TRBV10-3, the J gene TRBJ2-3; 10 nucleotides line up with TRBD2. The V gene's germline CDR1 is ENHRY and CDR2 SYGVKD. Trimming removed 5 bases from V and 5 bases from J; junction bases left unmatched: 16. The CDR3 loop spans 18 amino acids. CDR3 sequence (DNA): TGTGCCATCAGTCCGACTAGCGGGCTACACCTCGCGGGAGATACGCAGTATTTT. As protein: CAISPTSGLHLAGDTQYF.

This clonotype was counted many times. V is TRBV12-3 or TRBV12-4 and J is TRBJ2-7; 9 bases map to TRBD1. The V segment lost 5 bases and the J segment 3 bases; nucleotides outside the gene matches: 8. The CDR3 spans 15 residues. Here the CDR3 DNA reads TGTGCCAGCAGTGACTGGACAGGGGCTGGCTACGAGCAGTACTTC. Amino acids: CASSDWTGAGYEQYF.

The rearrangement joins TRBV5-1 to TRBJ2-7; D may correspond to TRBD1 or TRBD2 (5 bases each). Trimming stripped 4 bases from V and 5 bases from J, with 13 bases between. Germline values: CDR1 SGHRS, CDR2 YFSETQ. There are 13 residues in the CDR3. Written as DNA, the CDR3 is TGCGCCAGCAGCGTGGCCAGGGAGAACGAGCAGTACTTC. Translating it yields CASSVARENEQYF.

This clonotype has only a few counts. This rearrangement joins TRBV7-9 to TRBJ2-7; 10 bases fit TRBD1. The CDR3 consists of 15 residues. With V trimmed by 5 bases and J by 4 bases, 8 bases remained unmatched. Germline assignment: CDR1 SEHNR and CDR2 FQNEAQ (reference sequence). The CDR3 DNA follows: TGTGCCAGCAGCGCCCGGGACAGGGGTGTTTACGAGCAGTACTTC. Encoded protein: CASSARDRGVYEQYF.

As regards this clonotype: Given a much more abundant clone one base away, this may be a read error. The chain carries TRBV5-1 and TRBJ2-1; D remains unclear. The CDR3 runs 13 residues. Germline V gene sequence: CDR1 SGHRS, CDR2 YFSETQ. Deletions cut 0 bases from V and 13 bases from J, with 14 bases between. This CDR3 is CASSLVARETQFF. The CDR3 DNA follows: TGCGCCAGCAGCTTGGTGGCCAGAGAGACCCAGTTCTTC.

This clonotype was seen at least ten times. The chain combines TRBV5-5 with TRBJ2-4; D is perhaps TRBD2 (6 bases). The V gene lost 4 bases and the J gene lost 8 bases, with 16 bases spanning the gap. The CDR3 covers 14 residues. Per the germline V gene, CDR1 is SGHKS and CDR2 is YYEKEE (reference sequence). The CDR3 DNA follows: TGTGCCAGCAGCCGGACGAATCGGGACTACATTCAGTACTTC. Translating gives CASSRTNRDYIQYF.

Written as DNA, the CDR3 is TGTGCCAGCGGCACTAGCGGGAGGGTTTACGAGCAGTACTTC. Translation gives CASGTSGRVYEQYF. The V call is TRBV2, the J call TRBJ2-7, with TRBD2 matching 13 bases. This CDR3 region has 14 residues. With V trimmed by 8 bases and J by 4 bases, 5 bases remained unmatched. Germline V gene sequence: CDR1 SNHLY, CDR2 FYNNEI.

The CDR3 is CASSLGLLQPQHF. The CDR3 DNA follows: TGTGCCAGCAGCTTAGGGTTACTTCAGCCCCAGCATTTT. The chain is built from TRBV5-4 and TRBJ1-5; D gene uncertain. Germline V gene sequence: CDR1 SGHNT, CDR2 YYREEE (reference sequence). The V end lost 2 bases, the J end lost 6 bases, and 9 bases lay between the germline ends. CDR3 length: 13 amino acids.

There are many counts of this clonotype. This chain links TRBV7-2 with TRBJ2-5; 12 bases line up with TRBD2. Germline values: CDR1 SGHTA, CDR2 FQGNSA. Losses at the gene ends were 8 bases for V and 2 bases for J; bases not matched to a gene: 9. The CDR3 covers 16 residues. CDR3 loop: CASFPSGGASQETQYF. The CDR3 DNA reads as TGTGCCAGCTTCCCTAGCGGGGGGGCTTCGCAAGAGACCCAGTACTTC. Variable domain in full (rest from reference TRBV7-2 and TRBJ2-5): GAGVSQSPSNKVTEKGKDVELRCDPISGHTALYWYRQSLGQGLEFLIYFQGNSAPDKSGLPSDRFSAERTGGSVSTLTIQRTQQEDSAVYLCASFPSGGASQETQYFGPGTRLLVL.

This clonotype was counted only a few times. The rearrangement uses TRBV5-5 and TRBJ2-3; 8 bases agree with TRBD2. The V gene end was trimmed by 0 bases and the J gene end by 0 bases; junction bases not matched to a gene: 3. The CDR3 runs to 16 residues. Germline V CDR1 and CDR2: SGHKS, YYEKEE (reference sequence). CDR3 amino acids: CASSLGAGESTDTQYF. The CDR3 DNA reads as TGTGCCAGCAGCTTGGGAGCGGGAGAAAGCACAGATACGCAGTATTTT.